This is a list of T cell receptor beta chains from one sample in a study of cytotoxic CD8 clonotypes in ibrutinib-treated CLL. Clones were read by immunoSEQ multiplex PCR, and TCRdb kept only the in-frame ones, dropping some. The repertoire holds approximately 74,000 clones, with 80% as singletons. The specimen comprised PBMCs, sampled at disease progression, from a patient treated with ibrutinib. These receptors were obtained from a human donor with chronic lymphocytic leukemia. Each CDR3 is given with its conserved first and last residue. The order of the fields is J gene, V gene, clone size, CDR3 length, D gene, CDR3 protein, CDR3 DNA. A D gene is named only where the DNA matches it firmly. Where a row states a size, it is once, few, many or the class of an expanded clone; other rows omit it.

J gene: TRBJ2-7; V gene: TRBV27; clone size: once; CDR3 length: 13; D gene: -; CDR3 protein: CASSWGRLYEQYF; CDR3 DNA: TGTGCCAGCAGTTGGGGCAGGCTCTACGAGCAGTACTTC
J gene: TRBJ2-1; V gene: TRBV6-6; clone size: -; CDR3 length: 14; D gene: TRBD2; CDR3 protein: CASSSGGGYNEQFF; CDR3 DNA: TGTGCCAGCAGTTCCGGGGGGGGCTACAATGAGCAGTTCTTC
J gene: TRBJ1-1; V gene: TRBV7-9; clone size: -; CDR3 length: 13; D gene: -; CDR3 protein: CASGGRTNTEAFF; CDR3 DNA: TGTGCCAGCGGGGGACGGACGAACACTGAAGCTTTCTTT
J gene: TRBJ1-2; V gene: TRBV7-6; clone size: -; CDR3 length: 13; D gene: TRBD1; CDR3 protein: CASSFDRGNGYTF; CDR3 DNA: TGTGCCAGCAGCTTCGACAGGGGGAACGGCTACACCTTC
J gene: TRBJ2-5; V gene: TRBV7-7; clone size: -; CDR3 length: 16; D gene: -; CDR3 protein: CASSLAGGEVGETQYF; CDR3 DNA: TGTGCCAGCAGCTTAGCGGGGGGAGAAGTGGGTGAGACCCAGTACTTC
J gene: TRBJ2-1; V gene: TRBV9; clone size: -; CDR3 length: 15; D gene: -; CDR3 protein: CASSLLSGSEYEQFF; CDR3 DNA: TGTGCCAGCAGTCTATTATCAGGGAGCGAGTATGAGCAGTTCTTC
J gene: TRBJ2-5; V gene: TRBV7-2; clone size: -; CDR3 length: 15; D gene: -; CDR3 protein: CASSLSGLNGETQYF; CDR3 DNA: TGTGCCAGCAGCTTATCGGGACTTAATGGGGAGACCCAGTACTTC
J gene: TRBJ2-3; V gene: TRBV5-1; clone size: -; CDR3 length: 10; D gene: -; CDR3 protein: CASSSDTQYF; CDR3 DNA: TGCGCCAGCAGCTCCGATACGCAGTATTTT
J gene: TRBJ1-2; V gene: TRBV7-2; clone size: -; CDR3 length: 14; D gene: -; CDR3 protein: CASSLSGRKYGYTF; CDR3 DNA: TGTGCCAGCAGCTTATCGGGCAGGAAGTATGGCTACACCTTC
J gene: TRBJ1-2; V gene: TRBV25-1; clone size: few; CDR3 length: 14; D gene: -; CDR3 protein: CASSESAGFDGYTF; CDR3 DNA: TGTGCCAGCAGTGAATCGGCAGGCTTTGATGGCTACACCTTC
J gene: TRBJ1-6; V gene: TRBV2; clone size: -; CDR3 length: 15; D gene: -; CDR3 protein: CASRTGQYNNSPLHF; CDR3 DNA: TGTGCCAGCAGGACAGGTCAATATAATAATTCACCCCTCCACTTT
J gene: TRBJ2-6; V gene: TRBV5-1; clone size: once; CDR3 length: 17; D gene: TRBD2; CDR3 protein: CASSLPLAGVGANVLTF; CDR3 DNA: TGCGCCAGCAGCTTACCACTAGCGGGGGTTGGGGCCAACGTCCTGACTTTC